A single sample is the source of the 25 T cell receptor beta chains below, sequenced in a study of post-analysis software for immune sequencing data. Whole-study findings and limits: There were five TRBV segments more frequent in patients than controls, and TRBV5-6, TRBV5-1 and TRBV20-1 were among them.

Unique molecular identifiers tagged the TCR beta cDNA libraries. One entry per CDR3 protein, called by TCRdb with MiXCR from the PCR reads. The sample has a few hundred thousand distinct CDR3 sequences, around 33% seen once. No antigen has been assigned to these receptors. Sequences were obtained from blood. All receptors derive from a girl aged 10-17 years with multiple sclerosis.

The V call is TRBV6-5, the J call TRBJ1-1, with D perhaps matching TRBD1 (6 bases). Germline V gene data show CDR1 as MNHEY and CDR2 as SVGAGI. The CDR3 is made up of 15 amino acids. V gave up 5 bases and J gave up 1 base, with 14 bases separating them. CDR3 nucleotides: TGTGCCAGCAGTCAAGGACAGTTTACGAACACTGAAGCTTTCTTT. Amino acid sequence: CASSQGQFTNTEAFF.

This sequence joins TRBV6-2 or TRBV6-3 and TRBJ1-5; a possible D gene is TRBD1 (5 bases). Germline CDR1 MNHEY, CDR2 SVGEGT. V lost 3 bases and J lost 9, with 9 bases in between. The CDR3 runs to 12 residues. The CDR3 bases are TGTGCCAGCAGTTATGCGGGGCGGCCCCAGCATTTT. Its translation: CASSYAGRPQHF.

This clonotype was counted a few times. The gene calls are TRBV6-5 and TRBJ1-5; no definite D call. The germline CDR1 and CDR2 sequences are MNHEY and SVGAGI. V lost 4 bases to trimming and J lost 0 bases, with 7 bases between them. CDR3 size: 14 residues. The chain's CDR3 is CASSLGPSNQPQHF. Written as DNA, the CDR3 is TGTGCCAGCAGTTTAGGCCCTAGCAATCAGCCCCAGCATTTT.

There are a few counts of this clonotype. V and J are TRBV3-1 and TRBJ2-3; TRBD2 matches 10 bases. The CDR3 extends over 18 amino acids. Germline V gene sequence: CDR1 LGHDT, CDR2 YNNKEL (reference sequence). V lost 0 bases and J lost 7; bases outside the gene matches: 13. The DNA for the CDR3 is TGTGCCAGCAGCCAAGATGAACGGCTAGCGGGGGTGAGGAATACGCAGTATTTT. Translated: CASSQDERLAGVRNTQYF.

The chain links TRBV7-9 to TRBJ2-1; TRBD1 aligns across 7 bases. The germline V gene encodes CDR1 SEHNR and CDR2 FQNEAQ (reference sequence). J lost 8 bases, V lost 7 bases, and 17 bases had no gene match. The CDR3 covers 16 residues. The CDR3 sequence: CASTDETGSMYDEQFF. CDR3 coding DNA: TGTGCCAGCACCGACGAGACAGGGTCAATGTACGATGAGCAGTTCTTC.

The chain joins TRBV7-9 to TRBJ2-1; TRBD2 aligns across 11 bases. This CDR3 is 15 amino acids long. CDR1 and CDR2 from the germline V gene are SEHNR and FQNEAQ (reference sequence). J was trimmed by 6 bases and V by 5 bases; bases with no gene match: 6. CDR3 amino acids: CASSPRGTSGNEQFF. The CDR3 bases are TGTGCCAGCAGCCCCCGAGGGACTAGCGGCAATGAGCAGTTCTTC.

Here the CDR3 DNA reads TGCAGCGTTGAAGGTTGGCCATTAAACTATGGCTACACCTTC. As protein: CSVEGWPLNYGYTF. This chain links TRBV29-1 with TRBJ1-2; D gene uncertain. Trimming pared 1 base from V and 2 bases from J, leaving 11 bases between. CDR1 and CDR2 from the germline V gene are SQVTM and ANQGSEA. CDR3 length: 14 residues.

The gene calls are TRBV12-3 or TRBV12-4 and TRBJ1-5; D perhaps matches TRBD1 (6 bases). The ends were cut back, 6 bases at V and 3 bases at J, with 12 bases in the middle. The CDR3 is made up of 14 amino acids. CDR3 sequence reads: CASSWGGANQPQHF. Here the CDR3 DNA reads TGTGCCAGCAGCTGGGGGGGGGCCAATCAGCCCCAGCATTTT.

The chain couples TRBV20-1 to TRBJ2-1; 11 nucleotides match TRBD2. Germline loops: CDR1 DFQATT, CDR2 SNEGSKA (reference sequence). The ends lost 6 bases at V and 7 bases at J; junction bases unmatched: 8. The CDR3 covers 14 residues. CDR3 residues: CSAERLAGGNEQFF. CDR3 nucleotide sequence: TGCAGTGCCGAAAGGCTAGCGGGGGGAAATGAGCAGTTCTTC.

The CDR3 sequence: CASKGGQENTEAFF. CDR3 nucleotide sequence: TGTGCCAGTAAAGGGGGCCAAGAGAACACTGAAGCTTTCTTT. This chain uses TRBV19 with TRBJ1-1; the match to TRBD1 covers 7 bases. The V gene end was trimmed by 7 bases and the J gene end by 1 base; junction bases not matched to a gene: 6. This CDR3 spans 14 amino acids. CDR1 is LNHDA and CDR2 is SQIVND in the germline V gene (reference sequence).

Here the CDR3 reads CASSLAIGQGSYSPLHF. The CDR3, as DNA: TGCGCCAGCAGCTTGGCGATAGGGCAAGGTTCATATTCACCCCTCCACTTT. This chain uses TRBV5-1 with TRBJ1-6; D call uncertain. Per the germline V gene, CDR1 is SGHRS and CDR2 is YFSETQ. The CDR3 runs to 17 residues. Trimming took off 0 bases at V and 8 bases at J, with 18 bases between the two ends.

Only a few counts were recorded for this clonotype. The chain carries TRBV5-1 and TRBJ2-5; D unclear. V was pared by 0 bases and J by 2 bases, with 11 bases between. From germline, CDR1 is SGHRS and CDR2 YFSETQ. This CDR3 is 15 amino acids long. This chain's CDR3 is CASSLVGPAQETQYF. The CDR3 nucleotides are TGCGCCAGCAGCTTGGTCGGCCCGGCACAAGAGACCCAGTACTTC.

CDR3 bases: TGCGCCAGCAGCTTCTTCGGGGCCCTAGCGGGGGGACGACAGGAGGAGACCCAGTACTTC. Translating gives CASSFFGALAGGRQEETQYF. V is TRBV5-1 and J is TRBJ2-5; 11 bases align to TRBD2. The V gene end was trimmed by 2 bases and the J gene end by 5 bases; junction bases not matched to a gene: 20. Germline assignment: CDR1 SGHRS and CDR2 YFSETQ. The CDR3 covers 20 residues. The full variable domain, completed using reference TRBV5-1 and TRBJ2-5, is KAGVTQTPRYLIKTRGQQVTLSCSPISGHRSVSWYQQTPGQGLQFLFEYFSETQRNKGNFPGRFSGRQFSNSRSEMNVSTLELGDSALYLCASSFFGALAGGRQEETQYFGPGTRLLVL.

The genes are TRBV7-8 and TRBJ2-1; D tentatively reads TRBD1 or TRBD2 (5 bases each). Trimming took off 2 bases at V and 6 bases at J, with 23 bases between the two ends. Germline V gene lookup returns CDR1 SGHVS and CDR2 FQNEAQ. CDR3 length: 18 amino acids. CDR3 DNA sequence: TGTGCCAGCAGCTTAACAGAGTCAGGGAGAGGGCGGAGCAATGAGCAGTTCTTC. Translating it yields CASSLTESGRGRSNEQFF.

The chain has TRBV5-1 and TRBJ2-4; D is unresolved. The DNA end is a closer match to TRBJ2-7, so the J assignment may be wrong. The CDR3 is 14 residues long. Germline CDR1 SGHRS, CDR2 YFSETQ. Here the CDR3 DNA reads TGCGCCAGCAGCTTGGCCAAATGGGCCTACGAGCAGTACTTC. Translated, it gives CASSLAKWAYEQYF.

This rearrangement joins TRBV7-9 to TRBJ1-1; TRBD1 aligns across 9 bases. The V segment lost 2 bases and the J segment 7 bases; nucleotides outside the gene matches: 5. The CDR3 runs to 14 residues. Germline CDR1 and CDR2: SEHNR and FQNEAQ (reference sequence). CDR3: CASSLIGQGIEAFF. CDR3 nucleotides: TGTGCCAGCAGCTTAATCGGACAGGGGATTGAAGCTTTCTTT.

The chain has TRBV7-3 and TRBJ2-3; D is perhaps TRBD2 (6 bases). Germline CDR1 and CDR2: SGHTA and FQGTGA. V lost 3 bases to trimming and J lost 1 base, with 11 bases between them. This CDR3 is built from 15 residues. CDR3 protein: CASSFNGGGTDTQYF. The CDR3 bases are TGTGCCAGCAGCTTCAACGGGGGAGGCACAGATACGCAGTATTTT.

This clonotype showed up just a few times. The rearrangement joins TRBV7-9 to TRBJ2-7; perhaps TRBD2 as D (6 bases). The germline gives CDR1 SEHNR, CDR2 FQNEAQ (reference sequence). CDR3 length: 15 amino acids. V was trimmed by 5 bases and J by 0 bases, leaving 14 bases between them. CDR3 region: CASSHRDGSSYEQYF. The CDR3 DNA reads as TGTGCCAGCAGCCACCGGGACGGGAGCTCCTACGAGCAGTACTTC.

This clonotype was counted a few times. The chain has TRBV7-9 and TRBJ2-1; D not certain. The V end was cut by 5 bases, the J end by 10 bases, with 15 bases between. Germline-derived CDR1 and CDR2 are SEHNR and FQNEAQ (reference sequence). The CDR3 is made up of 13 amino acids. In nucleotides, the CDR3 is TGTGCCAGCAGCCTCTCGACCCTTCTGGAGCAGTTCTTC. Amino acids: CASSLSTLLEQFF.

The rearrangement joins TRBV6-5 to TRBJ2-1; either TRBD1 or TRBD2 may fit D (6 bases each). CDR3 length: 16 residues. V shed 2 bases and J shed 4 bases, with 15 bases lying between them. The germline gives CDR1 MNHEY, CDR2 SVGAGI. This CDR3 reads CASSYLGGEGYNEQFF. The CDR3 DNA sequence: TGTGCCAGCAGTTACCTGGGGGGCGAGGGTTACAATGAGCAGTTCTTC.

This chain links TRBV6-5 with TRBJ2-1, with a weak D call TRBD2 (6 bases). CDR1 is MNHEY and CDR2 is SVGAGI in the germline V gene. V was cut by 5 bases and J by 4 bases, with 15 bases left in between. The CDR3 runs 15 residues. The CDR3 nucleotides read TGTGCCAGCAGTCCTCGGTCGACTAGGTACAATGAGCAGTTCTTC. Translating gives CASSPRSTRYNEQFF.

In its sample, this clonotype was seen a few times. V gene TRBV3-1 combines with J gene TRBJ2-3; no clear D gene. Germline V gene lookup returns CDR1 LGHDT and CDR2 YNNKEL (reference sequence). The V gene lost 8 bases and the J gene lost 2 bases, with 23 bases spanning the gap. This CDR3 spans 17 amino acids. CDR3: CASRNRKAIANTDTQYF. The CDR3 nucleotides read TGTGCCAGCCGAAACCGGAAGGCGATCGCCAACACAGATACGCAGTATTTT.

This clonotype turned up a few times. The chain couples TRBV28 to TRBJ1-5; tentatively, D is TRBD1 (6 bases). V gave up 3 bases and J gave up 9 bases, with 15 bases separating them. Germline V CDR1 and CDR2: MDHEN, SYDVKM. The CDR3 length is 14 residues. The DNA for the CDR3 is TGTGCCAGCAGTTTCCGCAGAGGGACACGGCCCCAGCATTTT. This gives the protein CASSFRRGTRPQHF.

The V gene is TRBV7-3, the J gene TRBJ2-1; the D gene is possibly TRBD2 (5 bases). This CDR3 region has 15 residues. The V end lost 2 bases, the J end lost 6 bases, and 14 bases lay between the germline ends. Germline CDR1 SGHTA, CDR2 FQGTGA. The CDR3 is CASSLGSSGPNEQFF. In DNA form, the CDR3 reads TGTGCCAGCAGCTTAGGGTCCAGCGGACCCAATGAGCAGTTCTTC. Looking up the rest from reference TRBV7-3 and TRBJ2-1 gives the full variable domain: GAGVSQTPSNKVTEKGKYVELRCDPISGHTALYWYRQSLGQGPEFLIYFQGTGAADDSGLPNDRFFAVRPEGSVSTLKIQRTERGDSAVYLCASSLGSSGPNEQFFGPGTRLTVL.

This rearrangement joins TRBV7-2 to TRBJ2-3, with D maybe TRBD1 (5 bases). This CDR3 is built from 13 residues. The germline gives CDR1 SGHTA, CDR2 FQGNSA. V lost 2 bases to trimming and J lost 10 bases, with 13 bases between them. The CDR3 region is CASSLTTWGAQYF. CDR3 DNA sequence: TGTGCCAGCAGCTTAACCACTTGGGGCGCGCAGTATTTT.